Below, one T cell receptor beta chain is given with its context. The sample comes from a study of T cell responses to AZD1222 COVID-19 vaccine. Data came from immunoSEQ multiplex PCR; TCRdb stores just in-frame clones and leaves some out. The repertoire holds 150,000 to 200,000 clones, 85% to 95% seen once, with 5.1% in the top ten. Germline values: CDR1 SGHDT, CDR2 YYEEEE. Trimming shortened V by 1 base and J by 0 bases, and 11 bases separated the two germline ends. CDR3 length: 17 residues. The clonotype was recovered from an adult who received the AZD1222 COVID-19 vaccine. Sequences were derived from peripheral blood, sampled 28 days after the second AZD1222 dose. This chain connects TRBV5-6 to TRBJ1-6; D unclear. CDR3 coding DNA: TGTGCCAGCAGCTTGTTACAGCTGAGCTCCTATAATTCACCCCTCCACTTT. This encodes CASSLLQLSSYNSPLHF. The full variable domain, completed using reference TRBV5-6 and TRBJ1-6, is DAGVTQSPTHLIKTRGQQVTLRCSPKSGHDTVSWYQQALGQGPQFIFQYYEEEERQRGNFPDRFSGHQFPNYSSELNVNALLLGDSALYLCASSLLQLSSYNSPLHFGNGTRLTVT.